This TCR beta chain was captured in a study of blood T cell repertoires in COVID-19. Study summary: Donors in the United States, Italy and Spain gave samples during acute or convalescent COVID-19. The cDNA or gDNA used as material had been derived from T cells, B-cell-depleted T cells, or PBMCs.

Germline values: CDR1 SNHLY, CDR2 FYNNEI. Between the trimmed V and J ends, which lost 0 bases and 6 bases, there was a span of 7 bases. The CDR3 loop spans 13 amino acids. As originally analysed: Estimated nucleated cell counts came from reference gene primer amplification. This table comes from immunoSEQ multiplex PCR, and its TCRdb copy is limited to in-frame clones, with some not included. V, J and clone size derive from that table, while D and trimming were established from the DNA sequence. This sample carries over 200,000 clones, about 90% of them seen once, and the ten largest clones take over 3%.

This clonotype was sampled from a woman younger than 45 who had recovered from COVID-19. The chain employs TRBV2 and TRBJ2-3; unclear D gene. The sequenced sample consisted of peripheral blood. The CDR3: CASSEAGVDTQYF. CDR3 sequence (DNA): TGTGCCAGCAGTGAAGCGGGCGTGGATACGCAGTATTTT.